The rows below give T cell receptor beta chains drawn from one sample of a study of cytomegalovirus exposure and HLA in healthy donors. Assay: immunoSEQ multiplex PCR; the TCRdb copy retains only in-frame clones and omits some. Among 100,000 to 150,000 clones listed, roughly 86% were seen once. The specimen was PBMCs. The receptor set was obtained from a man between 18 and 29 years old in good health and CMV-seronegative. The CDR3 runs from the conserved cysteine through the conserved F or W. A D gene is named only where the DNA matches it firmly. Size tells how often a clone was seen (once, few, many) or the class of an expanded clone, and some rows leave it out.

d_call j_call cdr3_length clone_size v_call cdr3_nt cdr3_aa
TRBD1 TRBJ1-2 14 - TRBV5-1 TGCGCCAGCAGCTTACGCCAGGGGGCGCGCGGCTACACCTTC CASSLRQGARGYTF
- TRBJ2-2 16 - TRBV5-4 TGTGCCAGCAGCTTGTTGGAGGGCGGTCTCGCCGGGGAGCTGTTTTTT CASSLLEGGLAGELFF
- TRBJ1-1 16 - TRBV5-1 TGCGCCAGCAGCTTGGATGGGCAGGGGAGGAACACTGAAGCTTTCTTT CASSLDGQGRNTEAFF
- TRBJ2-7 17 - TRBV4-1 TGCGCCAGCAGCCAAGATCGGGGAACAGCGTCGACCTACGAGCAGTACTTC CASSQDRGTASTYEQYF
TRBD2 TRBJ2-6 17 - TRBV19 TGTGCCAGTAGTACGGTGCCGGGGGGGCTAGGGGCCAACGTCCTGACTTTC CASSTVPGGLGANVLTF
- TRBJ1-3 13 - TRBV19 TGTGCCAGTAGGGGAGGACCTGGAAACACCATATATTTT CASRGGPGNTIYF
TRBD1 TRBJ1-1 15 - TRBV5-1 TGCGCCAGCAGCTCGAAGGGACAGGGTGGGACTGAAGCTTTCTTT CASSSKGQGGTEAFF
- TRBJ2-2 13 - TRBV4-1 TGCGCCAGCAGTCCACTTGCCACCGGGGAGCTGTTTTTT CASSPLATGELFF
TRBD1 TRBJ1-2 15 - TRBV15 TGTGCCACCAGCAGAGATTTGACAGGGGGAGGTGGCTACACCTTC CATSRDLTGGGGYTF
- TRBJ1-1 12 - TRBV5-5 TGTGCCAGCAGCTTGAAGGGGACTGAAGCTTTCTTT CASSLKGTEAFF
- TRBJ2-7 13 - TRBV6-1 TGTGCCAGCAGTGACGGGGGCGGGAGCGAGCAGTACTTC CASSDGGGSEQYF
- TRBJ2-7 12 - TRBV5-1 TGCGCCAGCAACGGACAGACGTCTAGGCAGTACTTC CASNGQTSRQYF
TRBD2 TRBJ2-1 14 - TRBV7-7 TGTGCCAGCAGTTTAGCGGGGGCAAGGAGTGAGCAGTTCTTC CASSLAGARSEQFF
- TRBJ1-1 15 - TRBV25-1 TGTGCCAGCAGTGGAATTGGGCAGGTGAACACTGAAGCTTTCTTT CASSGIGQVNTEAFF
- TRBJ2-7 15 - TRBV15 TGTGCCACCAGCAGAGCCGGGGGATGGGTCTACGAGCAGTACTTC CATSRAGGWVYEQYF
- TRBJ1-2 16 - TRBV28 TGTGCCATCAAATCCTTGACGACAGTTCCTAACTATGGCTACACCTTC CAIKSLTTVPNYGYTF
TRBD2 TRBJ2-3 14 - TRBV7-2 TGTGCCAGCAGCTTTAGGGACTACACAGATACGCAGTATTTT CASSFRDYTDTQYF
TRBD1 TRBJ1-6 15 - TRBV29-1 TGCAGCGTTGCGACAGGGGAGGCCTATAATTCACCCCTCCACTTT CSVATGEAYNSPLHF
- TRBJ2-7 13 - TRBV5-6 TGTGCCAGCAGCTGGCAGGTCCGAGACGAGCAGTACTTC CASSWQVRDEQYF
TRBD1 TRBJ1-4 14 few TRBV5-1 TGCGCCAGCAGCTTCGGGACAGCTAATGAAAAACTGTTTTTT CASSFGTANEKLFF
TRBD2 TRBJ2-2 18 - TRBV9 TGTGCCAGCAGCGTAAGCCCCCTAGCGGGGGGTAATGTCGGGGAGCTGTTTTTT CASSVSPLAGGNVGELFF
- TRBJ2-1 13 - TRBV6-5 TGTGCCAGCGGGGGGGCATCCTACAATGAGCAGTTCTTC CASGGASYNEQFF